This T cell receptor (beta chain) was profiled in a study of T cell responses to AZD1222 COVID-19 vaccine. Study as a whole: Second-dose recipients at about 4 or about 12 weeks were treated as one pooled group.

Generated by immunoSEQ multiplex PCR, the TCRdb table keeps only in-frame clones and is missing some. Here the sample spans about 120,000 clones, about 85% being singletons. CDR1 SGHRS and CDR2 YFSETQ come from the germline V gene. This CDR3 has 17 amino acids. Germline trimming cut 3 bases from V and 2 bases from J; bases unmatched to any gene: 6. Details on this clone: What it binds is unknown.

Study-level points and caveats: Mapped onto spike, vaccine-associated CD4 TCRs spanned it and were dominant at 160-218 and 743-854. Nearly half of the spike-specific TCRs reportedly recognize variant regions that carry no mutations.

This TCR derives from an adult in good health. V and J are TRBV5-1 and TRBJ2-3, with 13 bases aligning to TRBD2. The specimen was peripheral blood, collected on day 0 of AZD1222 vaccination. The CDR3 DNA is TGCGCCAGCAGCTCTACGGGACTAGCGGGGTACACAGATACGCAGTATTTT. It specifies CASSSTGLAGYTDTQYF.